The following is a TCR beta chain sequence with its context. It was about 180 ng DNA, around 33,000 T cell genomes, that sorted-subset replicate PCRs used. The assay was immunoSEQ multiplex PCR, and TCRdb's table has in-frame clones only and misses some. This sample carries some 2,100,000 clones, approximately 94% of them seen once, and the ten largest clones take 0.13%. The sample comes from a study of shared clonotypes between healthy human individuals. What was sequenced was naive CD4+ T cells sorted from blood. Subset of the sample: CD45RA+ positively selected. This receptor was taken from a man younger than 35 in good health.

CDR3 amino acids: CASSPSNQPQHF. CDR3 coding DNA: TGTGCCAGCAGTCCTTCTAATCAGCCCCAGCATTTT. V usage is TRBV7-2 and J usage is TRBJ1-5, with unresolved D. The CDR3 is 12 residues long. Germline lookup yields CDR1 SGHTA and CDR2 FQGNSA. V was shortened by 6 bases and J by 4 bases, with 7 bases between the two germline ends.